The source of this TCR beta chain is a study of blood T cell repertoires in COVID-19. At the level of the study: Acute and convalescent COVID-19 samples came from the United States, Italy and Spain.

How the authors handled the data: How many nucleated cells were present was estimated from reference gene primer amplification. Measured with immunoSEQ multiplex PCR; TCRdb has only the in-frame clones, and not every one. V, J and clone size are those of that table, while D and trimming were read from the DNA. The sample lists fewer than 300,000 clones, about 85% occurring once. Participant age was roughly 18 to 100 years, and participants resided in about two dozen US areas. Grouping used clinical history reported by participants in a survey and questionnaire. This CDR3 has 15 residues. V was trimmed by 1 base and J by 0 bases, leaving 9 bases between them. CDR1 and CDR2 (germline): LNHNV, YYDKDF (reference sequence).

The V call is TRBV15, the J call TRBJ1-1; D gene uncertain. The specimen sequenced was PBMCs or T cells enriched from blood (not recorded which). The sequence was collected from a woman between 45 and 65 years old who had recovered from COVID-19. The CDR3 is CATSRGKIMNTEAFF. CDR3 DNA: TGTGCCACCAGCAGAGGTAAAATTATGAACACTGAAGCTTTCTTT.